Below, 29 T cell receptor beta chains from the same sample are listed, as sequenced in a study of blood T cells in healthy people across ages. Alongside a J-beta primer mix, a sample-barcoded 5' primer served in a second PCR lasting roughly 7 to 12 cycles. TCRdb analysed the 5' RACE reads with MiXCR anew, one entry per CDR3 protein. The sample contains 980,000 or so distinct CDR3 sequences, about 44% of which appear only once. Sequenced input: blood. These receptors came from a man in his thirties or forties in good health.

This CDR3 is CASSYTSGGPNEQFF. The CDR3 DNA reads as TGTGCCAGCAGTTATACTAGCGGGGGGCCCAATGAGCAGTTCTTC. The gene calls are TRBV28 and TRBJ2-1, with 12 bases matching TRBD2. CDR1 MDHEN and CDR2 SYDVKM come from the germline V gene. This CDR3 is built from 15 residues. Trimming at V came to 4 bases and at J to 6 bases, leaving 4 bases not matched to a gene.

The chain recombines TRBV28 with TRBJ2-1, with 8 nucleotides matching TRBD1. The CDR3 consists of 13 residues. The V gene end was trimmed by 6 bases and the J gene end by 5 bases; junction bases not matched to a gene: 3. Germline V gene lookup returns CDR1 MDHEN and CDR2 SYDVKM. CDR3: CASREQGDNEQFF. The DNA of the CDR3 is TGTGCCAGCAGAGAACAGGGGGACAATGAGCAGTTCTTC.

This sequence joins TRBV7-8 and TRBJ1-2; D is unresolved. In germline, CDR1 is SGHVS, CDR2 FQNEAQ. V lost 5 bases to trimming and J lost 4 bases, with 14 bases between them. There are 14 residues in the CDR3. The CDR3 sequence is CASSPYAMGYGYTF. The CDR3 DNA sequence: TGTGCCAGCAGCCCATACGCCATGGGCTATGGCTACACCTTC.

The chain combines TRBV9 with TRBJ1-2; D not certain. V was cut by 0 bases and J by 0 bases, with 6 bases left in between. Germline values: CDR1 SGDLS, CDR2 YYNGEE. This CDR3 comprises 14 residues. The CDR3 DNA sequence: TGTGCCAGCAGCGTAGAAGCCACTAACTATGGCTACACCTTC. Protein product: CASSVEATNYGYTF. Using reference TRBV9 and TRBJ1-2 for the parts outside the CDR3, the full variable domain is DSGVTQTPKHLITATGQRVTLRCSPRSGDLSVYWYQQSLDQGLQFLIQYYNGEERAKGNILERFSAQQFPDLHSELNLSSLELGDSALYFCASSVEATNYGYTFGSGTRLTVV.

This chain joins TRBV12-3 or TRBV12-4 and TRBJ2-1, with D perhaps assigned TRBD1 or TRBD2 (6 bases each). V shed 6 bases and J shed 3 bases, with 18 bases lying between them. This CDR3 is built from 16 residues. Here the CDR3 reads CASSPGDTFYYNEQFF. The DNA for the CDR3 is TGTGCCAGCAGCCCGGGGGACACGTTTTACTACAATGAGCAGTTCTTC.

This chain links TRBV9 with TRBJ2-4; D may be TRBD1 or TRBD2 (6 bases each). This CDR3 comprises 19 residues. In germline, CDR1 is SGDLS, CDR2 YYNGEE. The germline V and J ends were trimmed by 0 bases and 0 bases, with 19 bases remaining between them. The CDR3 region has the DNA TGTGCCAGCAGCGTAGATCCGGGGGCTTTACAATTAGCCAAAAACATTCAGTACTTC. The encoded protein is CASSVDPGALQLAKNIQYF.

The genes are TRBV2 and TRBJ2-2, with TRBD2 as a possible D gene (7 bases). Germline CDR1 reads SNHLY; CDR2 reads FYNNEI. CDR3 length equals 15 residues. Trimming took off 8 bases at V and 1 base at J, with 14 bases between the two ends. The CDR3 DNA reads as TGTGCCAGCCAGGGAGGGGGAAAGAACACCGGGGAGCTGTTTTTT. It encodes CASQGGGKNTGELFF. The full variable domain, in which reference TRBV2 and TRBJ2-2 provide the parts outside the CDR3, is EPEVTQTPSHQVTQMGQEVILRCVPISNHLYFYWYRQILGQKVEFLVSFYNNEISEKSEIFDDQFSVERPDGSNFTLKIRSTKLEDSAMYFCASQGGGKNTGELFFGEGSRLTVL.

The V call is TRBV20-1, the J call TRBJ1-2, with 9 nucleotides matching TRBD1. The CDR3 runs 14 residues. The germline gives CDR1 DFQATT, CDR2 SNEGSKA (reference sequence). V gave up 4 bases and J gave up 2 bases; unmatched junction bases: 5. CDR3 region: CSANYGTGNYGYTF. In nucleotides, the CDR3 is TGCAGTGCTAATTATGGGACAGGGAACTATGGCTACACCTTC.

The V call is TRBV6-1, the J call TRBJ2-2, with 7 bases aligning to TRBD1. The V segment lost 1 base and the J segment 6 bases; nucleotides outside the gene matches: 5. Germline V gene lookup returns CDR1 MNHNS and CDR2 SASEGT. The CDR3 length is 15 residues. The CDR3 DNA follows: TGTGCCAGCAGTGAAGGCACAGGGGACCCCGGGGAGCTGTTTTTT. This translates into CASSEGTGDPGELFF.

There are a few counts of this clonotype. V is TRBV9 and J is TRBJ2-7; TRBD2 is a possible D gene (6 bases). V gave up 3 bases and J gave up 2 bases, with 15 bases separating them. The CDR3 runs 15 residues. CDR1 and CDR2 (germline): SGDLS, YYNGEE. CDR3 in DNA: TGTGCCAGCAGCGCGCCGGGGGAAAATGCCTACGAGCAGTACTTC. It codes for CASSAPGENAYEQYF.

Ten or more counts support this clonotype. The rearrangement links TRBV29-1 to TRBJ2-5, with TRBD2 as a possible D gene (6 bases). The CDR3 loop spans 13 amino acids. V lost 1 base to trimming and J lost 1 base, with 7 bases between them. Germline loops: CDR1 SQVTM, CDR2 ANQGSEA. The CDR3 DNA sequence: TGCAGCGTTGAAGGCGGGGCCCAAGAGACCCAGTACTTC. Amino acids: CSVEGGAQETQYF.

This rearrangement joins TRBV5-1 to TRBJ2-3; TRBD2 matches 8 bases. Germline CDR1 SGHRS, CDR2 YFSETQ. J gave up 3 bases and V 1 base, and 4 bases lay outside the gene matches. This CDR3 is built from 15 residues. CDR3 protein: CASSLKAGGTDTQYF. In nucleotides, the CDR3 is TGCGCCAGCAGCTTGAAGGCGGGGGGAACAGATACGCAGTATTTT.

The rearrangement joins TRBV18 to TRBJ2-3; a possible D gene is TRBD2 (5 bases). Per the germline V gene, CDR1 is KGHSH and CDR2 is LQKENI. CDR3 length equals 15 residues. V gave up 4 bases and J gave up 2 bases, with 13 bases separating them. CDR3: CASSRAEEITDTQYF. The DNA for the CDR3 is TGTGCCAGCTCACGAGCGGAAGAAATCACAGATACGCAGTATTTT.

This chain's CDR3 is CASSQERWVTDTQYF. The CDR3 DNA reads TGTGCCAGCAGCCAAGAACGGTGGGTCACAGATACGCAGTATTTT. The chain combines TRBV3-1 with TRBJ2-3, with no clear D. The V gene lost 0 bases and the J gene lost 2 bases, with 9 bases spanning the gap. The V gene's germline CDR1 is LGHDT and CDR2 YNNKEL (reference sequence). The CDR3 runs 15 residues.

V and J are TRBV7-9 and TRBJ2-7; no clear D gene. The V gene's germline CDR1 is SEHNR and CDR2 FQNEAQ (reference sequence). The V end was cut by 6 bases, the J end by 3 bases, with 9 bases between. This CDR3 region has 12 residues. For the CDR3, the DNA is TGTGCCAGCAGTCCAGACAACTACGAGCAGTACTTC. It is translated as CASSPDNYEQYF.

The chain joins TRBV20-1 to TRBJ2-1; 9 bases agree with TRBD1. From germline, CDR1 is DFQATT and CDR2 SNEGSKA (reference sequence). Trimming removed 3 bases from V and 6 bases from J; junction bases left unmatched: 6. This CDR3 is built from 14 residues. CDR3: CSASARDRANEQFF. The CDR3 nucleotides read TGCAGTGCTAGTGCCCGGGACAGGGCCAATGAGCAGTTCTTC.

Worth noting for this clonotype: A read error may be the cause here, since a much bigger clone is one base away. The chain combines TRBV10-3 with TRBJ2-7; D is uncertain. The length of the CDR3 is 12 residues. Germline CDR1 reads ENHRY; CDR2 reads SYGVKD. V was trimmed by 3 bases and J by 7 bases, leaving 10 bases between them. CDR3 loop: CAISDQIDEQYF. CDR3 DNA: TGTGCCATCAGTGACCAGATCGATGAGCAGTACTTC.

A remark on this clonotype: A much larger clone is a single base away; this may be a read error. The chain joins TRBV6-5 to TRBJ1-2; D gene unclear. V shed 2 bases and J shed 9 bases, with 10 bases lying between them. The CDR3 is 12 amino acids. Germline V gene data show CDR1 as MNHEY and CDR2 as SVGAGI. The CDR3 loop is CASSYAGSSYTF. As DNA, the CDR3 is TGTGCCAGCAGTTACGCGGGGAGTAGCTACACCTTC.

The CDR3, as DNA: TGCAGCGTTTTCAGATCGGAGACCCAGTACTTC. Amino acids: CSVFRSETQYF. The rearrangement joins TRBV29-1 to TRBJ2-5; no clear D gene. Deletions cut 5 bases from V and 5 bases from J, with 9 bases between. The CDR3 contains 11 residues. In germline, CDR1 is SQVTM, CDR2 ANQGSEA.

The chain joins TRBV28 to TRBJ1-6; a weak D match, TRBD1 (5 bases). CDR3 length equals 15 residues. V gave up 5 bases and J gave up 6 bases, with 14 bases separating them. CDR1 and CDR2 from the germline V gene are MDHEN and SYDVKM. The chain's CDR3 is CASSQGAGTNSPLHF. In DNA, the CDR3 is TGTGCCAGCAGTCAAGGGGCAGGGACTAATTCACCCCTCCACTTT.

The chain combines TRBV29-1 with TRBJ2-1; TRBD1 is a possible D gene (6 bases). CDR1 and CDR2 (germline): SQVTM, ANQGSEA. The V end was cut by 7 bases, the J end by 1 base, with 11 bases between. This CDR3 spans 13 amino acids. The CDR3 sequence: CSAGTGSYNEQFF. Written as DNA, the CDR3 is TGCAGCGCCGGAACAGGGTCCTACAATGAGCAGTTCTTC.

This clonotype was seen a handful of times. V gene TRBV27 combines with J gene TRBJ2-1; perhaps TRBD2 as D (6 bases). The length of the CDR3 is 13 residues. Germline CDR1 MNHEY, CDR2 SMNVEV (reference sequence). V was cut by 5 bases and J by 4 bases, with 9 bases left in between. The CDR3 region is CASSTSGYNEQFF. For the CDR3, the DNA is TGTGCCAGCAGTACCAGCGGGTACAATGAGCAGTTCTTC.

The genes are TRBV11-3 and TRBJ2-3; 13 bases map to TRBD2. The CDR3 has 17 residues. Trimming took 3 bases from V and 2 from J; bases not matched to a gene: 5. CDR1 SGHNT and CDR2 YENEEA come from the germline V gene. The CDR3 DNA is TGTGCCAGCAGCTTCCGGACTAGCGGGGGTCTCACAGATACGCAGTATTTT. Its translation: CASSFRTSGGLTDTQYF.

V usage is TRBV4-1 and J usage is TRBJ1-4; perhaps TRBD1 as D (5 bases). The CDR3 loop spans 15 amino acids. Looked up from germline, CDR1 is MGHRA and CDR2 is YSYEKL. V was cut by 0 bases and J by 8 bases, with 13 bases left in between. The CDR3 nucleotides are TGCGCCAGCAGCCAAGAGGGAAGGGGAGAGGAAAAACTGTTTTTT. Protein product: CASSQEGRGEEKLFF.

The chain couples TRBV10-3 to TRBJ2-3; TRBD1 agrees at 8 bases. Germline assignment: CDR1 ENHRY and CDR2 SYGVKD. CDR3 size: 13 residues. With 8 bases clipped from V and 6 bases from J, the junction kept 7 bases outside the gene matches. Here the CDR3 reads CAIGQGGTDTQYF. CDR3 bases: TGTGCCATCGGACAGGGTGGTACGGATACGCAGTATTTT.

This chain links TRBV9 with TRBJ2-3; maybe TRBD2 (5 bases). The CDR3 is made up of 15 amino acids. The germline CDR1 and CDR2 sequences are SGDLS and YYNGEE. Trimming took 2 bases from V and 0 from J, leaving 10 bases between them. CDR3 amino acids: CASSVASTSTDTQYF. As DNA, the CDR3 is TGTGCCAGCAGCGTCGCTAGCACTAGCACAGATACGCAGTATTTT.

The chain is built from TRBV6-5 and TRBJ2-3; 10 bases map to TRBD1. This CDR3 region has 16 residues. The V and J ends lost 4 bases and 3 bases, in that order; junction bases with no gene match: 7. Germline assignment: CDR1 MNHEY and CDR2 SVGAGI. This CDR3 is CASSSPGTGETDTQYF. The DNA for the CDR3 is TGTGCCAGCAGTTCCCCCGGGACAGGGGAAACAGATACGCAGTATTTT.

This clonotype was counted only a few times. The chain has TRBV9 and TRBJ2-1; no clear D. Germline V CDR1 and CDR2: SGDLS, YYNGEE. The CDR3 has 13 residues. The V gene lost 3 bases and the J gene lost 4 bases, with 8 bases spanning the gap. CDR3 in DNA: TGTGCCAGCAGCGCCCTCAATTACAATGAGCAGTTCTTC. Protein: CASSALNYNEQFF.

This clonotype was counted between two and nine times. The V gene is TRBV7-9, the J gene TRBJ1-5; D is perhaps TRBD1 (5 bases). The ends were cut back, 0 bases at V and 3 bases at J, with 18 bases in the middle. This CDR3 region has 18 residues. In germline, CDR1 is SEHNR, CDR2 FQNEAQ (reference sequence). Written as DNA, the CDR3 is TGTGCCAGCAGCTTAGCCCCGGGGGTGGGGCTCAACAATCAGCCCCAGCATTTT. It translates to CASSLAPGVGLNNQPQHF.